Each of the 11 T cell receptor beta chains below was sequenced from the same sample in a study of blood T cell repertoires in COVID-19. Generated by immunoSEQ multiplex PCR, the TCRdb table keeps only in-frame clones and is missing some. The sample lists 120,000 to 150,000 clones; around 84% were seen once. Sequenced material: peripheral blood. The receptors shown here come from a woman between 45 and 60 years old with acute or convalescent COVID-19.

The sample holds a few counts of this clone. The CDR3 coding sequence is TGTGCCAGCAGTCCCGGGACAGGGATGAACACTGAAGCTTTCTTT. Encoded protein: CASSPGTGMNTEAFF. This chain joins TRBV27 and TRBJ1-1, with 9 bases that match TRBD1. Looked up from germline, CDR1 is MNHEY and CDR2 is SMNVEV (reference sequence). The CDR3 has 15 amino acids. The junction had 4 bases not matched to a gene; V was cut back by 5 bases and J by 0 bases.

This rearrangement joins TRBV5-1 to TRBJ1-5; TRBD1 is a possible D gene (5 bases). Per the germline V gene, CDR1 is SGHRS and CDR2 is YFSETQ. V shed 0 bases and J shed 7 bases, with 11 bases lying between them. The CDR3 totals 14 residues. The CDR3 sequence: CASSLALGAQPQHF. CDR3 coding DNA: TGCGCCAGCAGCTTGGCCTTAGGGGCGCAGCCCCAGCATTTT.

The rearrangement joins TRBV2 to TRBJ2-1; no clear D. The germline V and J ends were trimmed by 0 bases and 6 bases, with 9 bases remaining between them. This CDR3 comprises 14 residues. Germline V lookup: CDR1 SNHLY, CDR2 FYNNEI. The CDR3 reads CASSEAVGSNEQFF. CDR3 coding DNA: TGTGCCAGCAGTGAAGCGGTTGGCAGCAATGAGCAGTTCTTC.

This clone showed up just once. This sequence joins TRBV4-3 and TRBJ1-6; 7 positions match TRBD1. Germline-derived CDR1 and CDR2 are LGHNA and YSLEER. This CDR3 contains 16 residues. The V and J ends lost 0 bases and 4 bases, in that order; junction bases with no gene match: 3. In DNA form, the CDR3 reads TGCGCCAGCAGCCAAGATTGGGACAGATATAATTCACCCCTCCACTTT. Encoded protein: CASSQDWDRYNSPLHF.

The V call is TRBV5-1, the J call TRBJ1-4; unclear D gene. CDR1 is SGHRS and CDR2 is YFSETQ in the germline V gene. This CDR3 region has 15 residues. The V and J ends lost 1 base and 0 bases respectively, with 7 bases between them. The CDR3 spells CASSLSVATNEKLFF. The CDR3 coding sequence is TGCGCCAGCAGCTTGTCGGTAGCAACTAATGAAAAACTGTTTTTT.

This sequence joins TRBV6-5 and TRBJ1-3; possible D gene TRBD1, 6 bases. Deletions cut 10 bases from V and 0 bases from J, with 16 bases between. The CDR3 runs to 15 residues. The germline V gene has CDR1 MNHEY and CDR2 SVGAGI. The CDR3 sequence is CATRQDGSSGNTIYF. Written as DNA, the CDR3 is TGTGCCACTCGACAGGATGGAAGCTCTGGAAACACCATATATTTT.

The V and J genes are TRBV9 and TRBJ1-5, with D possibly TRBD1 on 5 matching bases. Per germline, CDR1 SGDLS and CDR2 YYNGEE. V was pared by 3 bases and J by 1 base, with 11 bases between. CDR3 length equals 15 residues. CDR3 nucleotide sequence: TGTGCCAGCAGCGCCCGGGGGGACAGCAATCAGCCCCAGCATTTT. Its protein is CASSARGDSNQPQHF.

This clone appeared a single time. The genes are TRBV6-5 and TRBJ2-1; 7 bases map to TRBD1. Germline-derived CDR1 and CDR2 are MNHEY and SVGAGI. The trim removed 6 bases at V and 5 bases at J, leaving 10 bases unmatched. This CDR3 has 15 residues. CDR3 region: CASRQSGTANNEQFF. The CDR3 bases are TGTGCCAGCAGACAATCCGGGACAGCGAACAATGAGCAGTTCTTC.

V usage is TRBV5-1 and J usage is TRBJ2-7; a weak D match, TRBD2 (5 bases). The CDR3 totals 12 residues. The germline gives CDR1 SGHRS, CDR2 YFSETQ. V dropped 0 bases and J dropped 8 bases, with 9 bases sitting between them. The CDR3 DNA sequence: TGCGCCAGCAGCTTGGACGGGATGAAGCAGTACTTC. This codes for CASSLDGMKQYF.

This clone was found a few times. This sequence joins TRBV4-3 and TRBJ1-2; D is possibly TRBD1 (6 bases). Germline loops: CDR1 LGHNA, CDR2 YSLEER. CDR3 size: 15 residues. V was clipped by 3 bases and J by 4 bases, with 15 bases between them. The DNA for the CDR3 is TGCGCCAGCAGCCAGGTCGACAGGAGTATCTATGGCTACACCTTC. Translating it yields CASSQVDRSIYGYTF.

The chain links TRBV19 to TRBJ1-1; a weak D match, TRBD1 (6 bases). The CDR3 contains 13 residues. V lost 6 bases and J lost 5, with 13 bases in between. Germline CDR1 is LNHDA and CDR2 is SQIVND (reference sequence). CDR3 sequence reads: CASRPRGGTEAFF. CDR3 coding DNA: TGTGCCAGTAGACCCAGGGGTGGGACTGAAGCTTTCTTT.